Given below is one TCR beta chain in context. Per germline, CDR1 SNHLY and CDR2 FYNNEI. The V and J ends lost 3 bases and 7 bases respectively, with 10 bases between them. The CDR3 is made up of 14 amino acids. The record originates from a study of blood T cell repertoires in COVID-19. Study-level information: T cells, B-cell-depleted T cells, or PBMCs provided the cDNA or gDNA that served as material.

Data came from immunoSEQ multiplex PCR; TCRdb stores just in-frame clones and leaves some out. The table records about 160,000 clones, under 85% of them present only once. This receptor was taken from a man in his 70s with acute or convalescent COVID-19. Sample: peripheral blood. This sequence joins TRBV2 and TRBJ1-6; D might be TRBD1 (6 bases). The CDR3 region has the DNA TGTGCCAGCAGTGATGGCCAGGGGAATTCACCCCTCCACTTT. This translates into CASSDGQGNSPLHF.